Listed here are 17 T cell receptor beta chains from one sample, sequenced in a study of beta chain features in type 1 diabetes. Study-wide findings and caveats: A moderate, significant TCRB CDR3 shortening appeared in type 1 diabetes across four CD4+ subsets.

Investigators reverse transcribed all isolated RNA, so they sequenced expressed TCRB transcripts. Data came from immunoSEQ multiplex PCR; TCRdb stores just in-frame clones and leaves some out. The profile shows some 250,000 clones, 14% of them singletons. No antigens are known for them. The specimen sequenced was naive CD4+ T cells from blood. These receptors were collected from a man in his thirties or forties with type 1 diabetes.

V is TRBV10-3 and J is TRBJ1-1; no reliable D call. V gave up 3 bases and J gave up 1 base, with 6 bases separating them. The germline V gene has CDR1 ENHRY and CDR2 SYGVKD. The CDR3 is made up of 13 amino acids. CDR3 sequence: CAISDTENTEAFF. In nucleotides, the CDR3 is TGTGCCATCAGTGACACTGAGAACACTGAAGCTTTCTTT.

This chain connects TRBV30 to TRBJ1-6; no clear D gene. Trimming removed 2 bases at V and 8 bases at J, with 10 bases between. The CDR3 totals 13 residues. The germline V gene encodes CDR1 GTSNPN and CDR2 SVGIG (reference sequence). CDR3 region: CAWSSRWDSPLHF. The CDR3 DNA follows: TGTGCCTGGAGTTCCAGGTGGGATTCACCCCTCCACTTT.

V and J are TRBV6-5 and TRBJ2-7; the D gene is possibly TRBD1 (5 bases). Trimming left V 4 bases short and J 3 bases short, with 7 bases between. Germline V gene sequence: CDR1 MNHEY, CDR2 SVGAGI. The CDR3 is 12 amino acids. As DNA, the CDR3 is TGTGCCAGCAGTTCAGGGATCTACGAGCAGTACTTC. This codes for CASSSGIYEQYF.

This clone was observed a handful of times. The CDR3 nucleotides are TGCGCCAGCAGCATGACTAGCAATGAGCAGTTCTTC. Protein product: CASSMTSNEQFF. V gene TRBV5-1 combines with J gene TRBJ2-1; D might be TRBD2 (6 bases). Trimming took off 4 bases at V and 6 bases at J, with 8 bases between the two ends. There are 12 residues in the CDR3. In germline, CDR1 is SGHRS, CDR2 YFSETQ.

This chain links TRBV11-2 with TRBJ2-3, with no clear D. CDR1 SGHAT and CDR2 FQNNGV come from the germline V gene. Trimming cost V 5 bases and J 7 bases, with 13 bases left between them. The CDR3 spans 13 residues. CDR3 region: CASSPYGGNTQYF. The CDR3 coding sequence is TGTGCCAGCAGCCCATATGGCGGCAATACGCAGTATTTT.

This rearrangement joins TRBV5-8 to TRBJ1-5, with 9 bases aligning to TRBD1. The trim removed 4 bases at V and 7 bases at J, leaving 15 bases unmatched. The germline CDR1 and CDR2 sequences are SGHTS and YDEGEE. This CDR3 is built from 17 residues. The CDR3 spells CASSTGQGNAFGQPQHF. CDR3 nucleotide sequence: TGTGCCAGCAGCACCGGACAGGGGAACGCATTCGGGCAGCCCCAGCATTTT.

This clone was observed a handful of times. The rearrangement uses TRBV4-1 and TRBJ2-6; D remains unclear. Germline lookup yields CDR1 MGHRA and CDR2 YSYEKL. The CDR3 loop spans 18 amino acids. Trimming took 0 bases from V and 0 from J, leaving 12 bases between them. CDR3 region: CASSQDLTVRSGANVLTF. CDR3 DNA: TGCGCCAGCAGCCAAGATCTAACAGTCCGCTCTGGGGCCAACGTCCTGACTTTC.

CDR3 sequence reads: CASSLDRGIYEQYF. The CDR3 coding sequence is TGTGCCAGCAGCTTAGACAGGGGGATTTACGAGCAGTACTTC. This chain joins TRBV7-2 and TRBJ2-7, with 8 bases aligning to TRBD1. This CDR3 is built from 14 residues. The V and J ends lost 1 base and 4 bases, in that order; junction bases with no gene match: 3. The germline V gene encodes CDR1 SGHTA and CDR2 FQGNSA.

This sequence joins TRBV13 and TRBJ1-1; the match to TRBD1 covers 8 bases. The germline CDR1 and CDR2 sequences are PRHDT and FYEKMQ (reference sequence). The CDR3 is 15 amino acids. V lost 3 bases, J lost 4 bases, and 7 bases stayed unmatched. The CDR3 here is CASSFLTGVSTEAFF. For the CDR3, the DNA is TGTGCCAGCAGCTTCTTGACAGGGGTGAGCACTGAAGCTTTCTTT.

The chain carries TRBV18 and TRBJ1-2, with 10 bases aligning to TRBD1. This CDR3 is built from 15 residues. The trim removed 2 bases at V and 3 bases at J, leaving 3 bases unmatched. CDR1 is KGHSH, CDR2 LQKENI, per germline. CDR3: CASSPAGTGDYGYTF. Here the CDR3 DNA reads TGTGCCAGCTCACCAGCCGGGACAGGGGACTATGGCTACACCTTC.

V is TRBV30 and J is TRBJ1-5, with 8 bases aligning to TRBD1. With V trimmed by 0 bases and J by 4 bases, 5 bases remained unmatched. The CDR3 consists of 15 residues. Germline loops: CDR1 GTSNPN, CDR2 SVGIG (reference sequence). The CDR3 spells CAWSVRDRINQPQHF. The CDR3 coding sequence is TGTGCCTGGAGTGTACGGGACAGGATTAATCAGCCCCAGCATTTT. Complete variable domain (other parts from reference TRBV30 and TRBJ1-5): SQTIHQWPATLVQPVGSPLSLECTVEGTSNPNLYWYRQAAGRGLQLLFYSVGIGQISSEVPQNLSASRPQDRQFILSSKKLLLSDSGFYLCAWSVRDRINQPQHFGDGTRLSIL.

In DNA, the CDR3 is TGTGCCAGCTCACGGGCAGACAACACTGAAGCTTTCTTT. It translates to CASSRADNTEAFF. The V and J genes are TRBV18 and TRBJ1-1; D not resolved. This CDR3 has 13 residues. Trimming removed 4 bases at V and 2 bases at J, with 8 bases between. Germline CDR1 and CDR2: KGHSH and LQKENI.

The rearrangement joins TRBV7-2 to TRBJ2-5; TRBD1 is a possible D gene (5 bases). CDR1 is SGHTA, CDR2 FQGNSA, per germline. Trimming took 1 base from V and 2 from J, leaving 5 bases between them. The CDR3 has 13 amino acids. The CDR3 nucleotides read TGTGCCAGCAGCTTAGGACAGCAAGAGACCCAGTACTTC. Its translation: CASSLGQQETQYF.

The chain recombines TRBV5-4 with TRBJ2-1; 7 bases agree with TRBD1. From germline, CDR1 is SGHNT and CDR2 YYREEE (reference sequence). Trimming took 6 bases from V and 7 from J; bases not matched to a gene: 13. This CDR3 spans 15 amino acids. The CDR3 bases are TGTGCCAGCACCGAACAGGGGACGCTGACGAATGAGCAGTTCTTC. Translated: CASTEQGTLTNEQFF.

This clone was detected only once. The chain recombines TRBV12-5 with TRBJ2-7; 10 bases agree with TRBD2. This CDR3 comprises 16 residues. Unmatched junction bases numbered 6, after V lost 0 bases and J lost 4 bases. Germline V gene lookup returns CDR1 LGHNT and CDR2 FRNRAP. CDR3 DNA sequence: TGTGCTAGTGGTTTGGTAGTTCCTAGCGGGGGTTACGAGCAGTACTTC. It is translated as CASGLVVPSGGYEQYF.

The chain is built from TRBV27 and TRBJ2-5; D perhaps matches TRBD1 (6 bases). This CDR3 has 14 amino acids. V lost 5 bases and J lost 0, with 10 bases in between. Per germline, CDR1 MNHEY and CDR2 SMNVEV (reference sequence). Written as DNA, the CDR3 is TGTGCCAGCAGTCTCGGACAGTACCAAGAGACCCAGTACTTC. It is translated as CASSLGQYQETQYF.

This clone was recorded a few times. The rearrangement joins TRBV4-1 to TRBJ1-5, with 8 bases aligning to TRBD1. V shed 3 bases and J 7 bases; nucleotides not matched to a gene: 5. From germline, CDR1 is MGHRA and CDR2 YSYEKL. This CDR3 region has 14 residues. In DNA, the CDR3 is TGCGCCAGCAGCCACGGACAGGGTGAGCAGCCCCAGCATTTT. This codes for CASSHGQGEQPQHF.